These 11 T cell receptor beta chains came from one sample sequenced in a study of chemoradiotherapy in HPV16-positive cancers. Profiling relied on immunoSEQ multiplex PCR, and the TCRdb table lists in-frame clones only, not all of them. The data show 11,000 or so clones, around 68% seen once. This specimen was taken from a patient who underwent chemoradiotherapy. The receptor set was obtained from a human donor with HPV-associated anogenital cancer.

The chain carries TRBV19 and TRBJ1-2; tentative D call: TRBD1 (5 bases). V was cut by 4 bases and J by 8 bases, with 26 bases left in between. The CDR3 runs to 17 residues. CDR1 and CDR2 from the germline V gene are LNHDA and SQIVND (reference sequence). This chain's CDR3 is CASSTSPKGLLRGGYTF. For the CDR3, the DNA is TGTGCCAGTAGTACTTCCCCGAAGGGCCTACTCCGGGGCGGCTACACCTTC. The complete variable domain, with remaining parts taken from reference TRBV19 and TRBJ1-2, reads DGGITQSPKYLFRKEGQNVTLSCEQNLNHDAMYWYRQDPGQGLRLIYYSQIVNDFQKGDIAEGYSVSREKKESFPLTVTSAQKNPTAFYLCASSTSPKGLLRGGYTFGSGTRLTVV.

This rearrangement joins TRBV27 to TRBJ2-5; D is uncertain. V was cut by 3 bases and J by 2 bases, with 10 bases left in between. CDR1 is MNHEY, CDR2 SMNVEV, per germline (reference sequence). The CDR3 covers 14 residues. The CDR3 protein is CASSFLGAQETQYF. CDR3 coding DNA: TGTGCCAGCAGTTTCCTGGGCGCTCAAGAGACCCAGTACTTC.

This clone turned up a few times. The chain links TRBV11-2 to TRBJ2-7, with a weak D call TRBD1 (6 bases). The CDR3 length is 14 residues. The V and J ends lost 6 bases and 0 bases respectively, with 12 bases between them. Germline V gene sequence: CDR1 SGHAT, CDR2 FQNNGV. CDR3 coding DNA: TGTGCCAGCAGTCCCCAGGGGAGCTCCTACGAGCAGTACTTC. Translation gives CASSPQGSSYEQYF. Combining the CDR3 with reference TRBV11-2 and TRBJ2-7 gives the whole variable domain EAGVAQSPRYKIIEKRQSVAFWCNPISGHATLYWYQQILGQGPKLLIQFQNNGVVDDSQLPKDRFSAERLKGVDSTLKIQPAKLEDSAVYLCASSPQGSSYEQYFGPGTRLTVT.

The chain uses TRBV6-1 and TRBJ1-6; D perhaps matches TRBD1 (5 bases). CDR1 is MNHNS, CDR2 SASEGT, per germline. The ends were cut back, 5 bases at V and 7 bases at J, with 12 bases in the middle. The CDR3 runs to 14 residues. CDR3 amino acids: CASSMGEWNSPLHF. For the CDR3, the DNA is TGTGCCAGCAGTATGGGGGAGTGGAATTCACCCCTCCACTTT.

The J gene is TRBJ2-3, the V gene TRBV7-9; D is undetermined. This CDR3 is 14 amino acids long. CDR1 and CDR2 (germline): SEHNR, FQNEAQ (reference sequence). Between the trimmed V and J ends, which lost 3 bases and 5 bases, there was a span of 12 bases. The CDR3, as DNA: TGTGCCAGCAGCTTGTCCGCTTGGGAAGATACGCAGTATTTT. Translating it yields CASSLSAWEDTQYF.

The V call is TRBV9, the J call TRBJ1-2; no definite D call. V was clipped by 3 bases and J by 2 bases, with 11 bases between them. This CDR3 is 14 amino acids long. The germline CDR1 and CDR2 sequences are SGDLS and YYNGEE. This chain's CDR3 is CASSGLIGNYGYTF. The CDR3 DNA is TGTGCCAGCAGCGGCCTAATCGGAAACTATGGCTACACCTTC.

The chain carries TRBV30 and TRBJ1-5; TRBD1 might be the D (5 bases). The CDR3 length is 14 residues. Per the germline V gene, CDR1 is GTSNPN and CDR2 is SVGIG (reference sequence). Trimming removed 2 bases from V and 7 bases from J, with 15 bases in between. CDR3 loop: CAWSSGLEGQPQHF. DNA of the CDR3: TGTGCCTGGAGTTCTGGTCTCGAGGGGCAGCCCCAGCATTTT.

The chain carries TRBV19 and TRBJ2-1, with 7 bases lining up with TRBD1. Unmatched junction bases numbered 9, after V lost 3 bases and J lost 4 bases. CDR1 LNHDA and CDR2 SQIVND come from the germline V gene (reference sequence). The CDR3 runs 16 residues. The CDR3 protein is CASSIDREIRYNEQFF. CDR3 nucleotide sequence: TGTGCCAGTAGTATTGACAGGGAAATCAGGTACAATGAGCAGTTCTTC.

V is TRBV10-1 and J is TRBJ1-5; TRBD1 is a possible D gene (6 bases). The germline gives CDR1 WNHNN, CDR2 SYGVQD (reference sequence). CDR3 length equals 15 residues. V gave up 3 bases and J gave up 5 bases, with 14 bases separating them. CDR3 in amino acids: CASSDPGAPHQPQHF. The CDR3 DNA reads as TGCGCCAGCAGTGACCCGGGGGCACCTCATCAGCCCCAGCATTTT.

The chain combines TRBV28 with TRBJ2-2; TRBD1 matches at 7 bases. With V trimmed by 8 bases and J by 7 bases, 7 bases remained unmatched. The CDR3 sequence is 13 residues long. Germline V gene sequence: CDR1 MDHEN, CDR2 SYDVKM. The CDR3 loop reads CASHLRGRGELFF. The DNA of the CDR3 is TGTGCCAGCCACTTAAGGGGGCGCGGGGAGCTGTTTTTT.

In this sample, this clone turned up once. The chain employs TRBV18 and TRBJ1-1; D possibly corresponds to TRBD1 (6 bases). The CDR3 runs 17 residues. Germline V gives CDR1 KGHSH, CDR2 LQKENI. V was cut by 1 base and J by 5 bases, with 20 bases left in between. The CDR3 coding sequence is TGTGCCAGCTCACCACAGAACCTAGGACAGAAGGGGACTGAAGCTTTCTTT. Its protein product is CASSPQNLGQKGTEAFF.